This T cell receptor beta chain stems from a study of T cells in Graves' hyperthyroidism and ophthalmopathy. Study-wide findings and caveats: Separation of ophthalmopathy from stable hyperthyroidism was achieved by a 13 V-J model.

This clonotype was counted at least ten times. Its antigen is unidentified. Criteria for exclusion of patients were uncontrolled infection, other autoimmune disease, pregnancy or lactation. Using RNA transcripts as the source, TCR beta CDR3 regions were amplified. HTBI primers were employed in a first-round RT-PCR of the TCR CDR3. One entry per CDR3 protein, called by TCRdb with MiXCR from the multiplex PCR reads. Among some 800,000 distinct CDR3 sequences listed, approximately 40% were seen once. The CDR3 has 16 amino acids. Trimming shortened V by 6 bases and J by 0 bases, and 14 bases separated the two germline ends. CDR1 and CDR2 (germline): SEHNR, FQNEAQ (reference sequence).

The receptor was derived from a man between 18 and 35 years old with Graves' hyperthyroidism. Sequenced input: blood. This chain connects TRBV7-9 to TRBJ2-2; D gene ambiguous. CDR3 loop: CASSTLSVPNTGELFF. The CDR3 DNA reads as TGTGCCAGCAGTACGCTATCTGTCCCGAACACCGGGGAGCTGTTTTTT.